This TCR beta chain derives from a study of OX40 agonist ivuxolimab in advanced cancers. As for the study in general: Ivuxolimab, an agonistic anti-OX40 (CD134) antibody, was given to patients. Every 2 weeks, patients received ivuxolimab intravenously, dosed at 0.01 to 10 mg/kg. Study findings and constraints: At doses 0.1 to 3.0 mg/kg, CD4+ and CD8+ clones expanded. At 0.1-3.0 mg/kg, partial responders had clonal expansion among the lowest observed.

Repertoires were generated with immunoSEQ multiplex PCR, while TCRdb's copy carries only in-frame clones and drops some. The sample holds under 50,000 clones, around 80% seen once. Germline V CDR1 and CDR2: MNHNS, SASEGT. This CDR3 comprises 14 residues. A note on this clone: What it binds is unknown. One end of the junction fails to match germline, which may point to a read error.

The sample consisted of CD4+ or CD8+ T cells sorted from blood, taken in a trial of the OX40 agonist ivuxolimab. This TCR was recovered from an adult with an advanced solid tumor such as melanoma, head and neck, liver or kidney cancer. The chain couples TRBV6-1 to TRBJ2-2; the D call may be TRBD1 or TRBD2 (6 bases each). The CDR3 DNA follows: TGCGCCACCCTTGGGGGGCTGAACACCGGGGAGCTGTTTTTT. Its translation is CATLGGLNTGELFF.